This T cell receptor (beta chain) came from a study of CD8 T cells in Susac syndrome. There are 14 residues in the CDR3. The germline CDR1 and CDR2 sequences are SGHDN and FVKESK. V lost 4 bases and J 1 base, leaving 8 bases between the germline ends. RNA, at about 0.45 to 1 ug, was reverse transcribed with random hexamers. Amplification of TCR beta CDR3 was carried out by immunoSEQ multiplex PCR, which covered 54 Vbeta and 13 Jbeta segments. MiXCR was run by TCRdb on the immunoSEQ multiplex PCR reads, yielding one entry per CDR3 protein. The profile covers 100,000 or so distinct CDR3 sequences, with approximately 91% appearing a single time and over 0.12% taken by the ten largest. Study outcomes and limitations: The study conceded that relatively few individuals underwent its TCR sequencing and HLA analysis.

TCR beta sequences were obtained from blood CD8+ and CD4+ T cells. As regards this clonotype: The antigen is undetermined.

The origin of this receptor is a human donor in good health. Sequenced: CD4+ T cells from PBMCs. The V gene is TRBV14, the J gene TRBJ1-3; no clear D. For the CDR3, the DNA is TGTGCCAGCAGCCGAGAAGTGTCTGGAAACACCATATATTTT. This sequence encodes CASSREVSGNTIYF.